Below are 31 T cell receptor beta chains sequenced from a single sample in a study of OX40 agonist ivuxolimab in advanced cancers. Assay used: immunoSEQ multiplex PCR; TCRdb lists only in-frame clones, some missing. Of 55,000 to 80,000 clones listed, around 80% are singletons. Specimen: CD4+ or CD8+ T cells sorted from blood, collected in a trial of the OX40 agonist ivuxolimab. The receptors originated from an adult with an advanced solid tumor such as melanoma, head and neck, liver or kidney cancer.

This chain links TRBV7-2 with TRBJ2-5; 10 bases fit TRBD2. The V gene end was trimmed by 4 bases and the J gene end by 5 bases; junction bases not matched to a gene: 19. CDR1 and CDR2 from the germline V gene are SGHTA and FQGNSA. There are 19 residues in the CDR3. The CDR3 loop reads CASSSGPLAGDGLWETQYF. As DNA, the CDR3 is TGTGCCAGCAGCTCCGGCCCTCTAGCGGGGGATGGACTTTGGGAGACCCAGTACTTC.

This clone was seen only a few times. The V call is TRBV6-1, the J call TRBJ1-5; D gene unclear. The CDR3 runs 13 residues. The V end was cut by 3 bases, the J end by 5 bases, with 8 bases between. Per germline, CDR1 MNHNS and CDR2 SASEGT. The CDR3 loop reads CASSEVQDQPQHF. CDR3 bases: TGTGCCAGCAGTGAGGTCCAAGATCAGCCCCAGCATTTT.

In DNA form, the CDR3 reads TGTGCCAGCAGCCTTGAACAGGGGGGAGACGGGGAGCTGTTTTTT. The encoded protein is CASSLEQGGDGELFF. This sequence joins TRBV4-2 and TRBJ2-2; 8 bases line up with TRBD1. The junction had 8 bases not matched to a gene; V was cut back by 4 bases and J by 7 bases. The CDR3 spans 15 residues. CDR1 is LGHNA and CDR2 is YNFKEQ in the germline V gene.

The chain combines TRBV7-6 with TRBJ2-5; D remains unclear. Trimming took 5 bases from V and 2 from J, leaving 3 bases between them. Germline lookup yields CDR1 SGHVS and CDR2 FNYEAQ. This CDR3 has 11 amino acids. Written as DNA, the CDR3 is TGTGCCAGCAGCCTACAAGAGACCCAGTACTTC. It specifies CASSLQETQYF.

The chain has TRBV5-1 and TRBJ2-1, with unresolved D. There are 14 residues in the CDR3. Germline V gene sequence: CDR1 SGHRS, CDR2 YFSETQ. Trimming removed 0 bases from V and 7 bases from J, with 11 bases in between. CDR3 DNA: TGCGCCAGCAGCTTGGCCCATTCTCTAAATGAGCAGTTCTTC. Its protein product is CASSLAHSLNEQFF.

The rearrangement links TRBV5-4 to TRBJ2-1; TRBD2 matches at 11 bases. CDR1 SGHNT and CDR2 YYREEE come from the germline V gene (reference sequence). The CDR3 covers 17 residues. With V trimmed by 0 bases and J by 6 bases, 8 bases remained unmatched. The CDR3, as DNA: TGTGCCAGCAGCTTGGCCTCGCTAGCGGGGGGTCTCAATGAGCAGTTCTTC. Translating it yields CASSLASLAGGLNEQFF.

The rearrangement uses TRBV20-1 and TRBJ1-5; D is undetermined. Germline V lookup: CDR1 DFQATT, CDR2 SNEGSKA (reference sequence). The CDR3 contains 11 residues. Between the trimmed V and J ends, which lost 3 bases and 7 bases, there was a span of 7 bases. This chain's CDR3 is CSASSAQPQHF. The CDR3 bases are TGCAGTGCTAGTAGTGCACAGCCCCAGCATTTT.

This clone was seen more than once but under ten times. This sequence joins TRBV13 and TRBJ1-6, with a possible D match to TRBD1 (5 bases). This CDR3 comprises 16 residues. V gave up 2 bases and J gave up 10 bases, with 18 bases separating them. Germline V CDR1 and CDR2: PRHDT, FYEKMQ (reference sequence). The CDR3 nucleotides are TGTGCCAGCAGCTTATATCTGGGGCGGGGGAAGTCACCCCTCCACTTT. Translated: CASSLYLGRGKSPLHF.

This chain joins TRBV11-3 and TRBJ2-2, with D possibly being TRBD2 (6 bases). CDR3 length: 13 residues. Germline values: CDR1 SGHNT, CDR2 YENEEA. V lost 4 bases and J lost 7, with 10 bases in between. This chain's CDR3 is CASSYNSGGELFF. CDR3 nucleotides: TGTGCCAGCAGCTATAATAGCGGCGGGGAGCTGTTTTTT.

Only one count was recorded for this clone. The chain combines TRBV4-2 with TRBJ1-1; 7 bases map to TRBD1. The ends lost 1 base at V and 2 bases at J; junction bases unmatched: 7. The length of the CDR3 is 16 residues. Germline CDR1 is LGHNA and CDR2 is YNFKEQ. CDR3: CASSQGGGYQNTEAFF. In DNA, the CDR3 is TGTGCCAGCAGCCAAGGAGGGGGCTATCAAAACACTGAAGCTTTCTTT.

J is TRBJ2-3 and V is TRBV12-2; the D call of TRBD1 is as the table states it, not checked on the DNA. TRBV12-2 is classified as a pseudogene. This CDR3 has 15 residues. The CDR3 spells CASRLVSWTADTQYF. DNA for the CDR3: TGTGCAAGTCGCTTAGTCTCGTGGACAGCAGATACGCAGTATTTT.

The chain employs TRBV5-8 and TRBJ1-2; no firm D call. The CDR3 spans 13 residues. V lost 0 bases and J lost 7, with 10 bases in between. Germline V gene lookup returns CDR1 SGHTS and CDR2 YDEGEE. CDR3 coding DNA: TGTGCCAGCAGCTTGGGACCTCGGCGTGGCTACACCTTC. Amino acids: CASSLGPRRGYTF.

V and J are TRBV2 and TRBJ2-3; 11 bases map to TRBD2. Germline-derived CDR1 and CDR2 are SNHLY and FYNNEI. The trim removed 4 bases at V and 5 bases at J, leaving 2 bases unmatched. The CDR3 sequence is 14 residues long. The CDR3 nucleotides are TGTGCCAGCAGTGGACTAGCGGGGCGAGATACGCAGTATTTT. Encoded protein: CASSGLAGRDTQYF.

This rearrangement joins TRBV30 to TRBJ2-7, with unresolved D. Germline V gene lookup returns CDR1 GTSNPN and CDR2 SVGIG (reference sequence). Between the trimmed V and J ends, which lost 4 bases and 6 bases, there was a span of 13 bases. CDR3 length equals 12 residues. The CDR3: CAWNSQRREQYF. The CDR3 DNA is TGTGCCTGGAACAGTCAGAGGCGCGAGCAGTACTTC. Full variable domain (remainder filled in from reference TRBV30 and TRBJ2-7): SQTIHQWPATLVQPVGSPLSLECTVEGTSNPNLYWYRQAAGRGLQLLFYSVGIGQISSEVPQNLSASRPQDRQFILSSKKLLLSDSGFYLCAWNSQRREQYFGPGTRLTVT.

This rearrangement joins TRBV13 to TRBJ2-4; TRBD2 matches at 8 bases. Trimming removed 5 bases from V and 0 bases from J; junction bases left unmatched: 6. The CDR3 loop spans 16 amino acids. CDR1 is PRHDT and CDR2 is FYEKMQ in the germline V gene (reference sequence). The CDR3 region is CASSLIAGRAKNIQYF. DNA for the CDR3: TGTGCCAGCAGCCTTATAGCGGGGCGAGCCAAAAACATTCAGTACTTC. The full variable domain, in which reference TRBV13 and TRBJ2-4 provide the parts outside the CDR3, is AAGVIQSPRHLIKEKRETATLKCYPIPRHDTVYWYQQGPGQDPQFLISFYEKMQSDKGSIPDRFSAQQFSDYHSELNMSSLELGDSALYFCASSLIAGRAKNIQYFGAGTRLSVL.

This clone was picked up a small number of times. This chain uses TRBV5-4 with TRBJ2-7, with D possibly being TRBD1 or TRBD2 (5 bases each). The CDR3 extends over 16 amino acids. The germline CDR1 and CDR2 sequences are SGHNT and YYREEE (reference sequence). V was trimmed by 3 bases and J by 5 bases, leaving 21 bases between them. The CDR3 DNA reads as TGTGCCAGCAGCTCCGCCGGGACCCGGGTGAGGAACGAGCAGTACTTC. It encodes CASSSAGTRVRNEQYF. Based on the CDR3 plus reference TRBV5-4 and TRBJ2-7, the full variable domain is ETGVTQSPTHLIKTRGQQVTLRCSSQSGHNTVSWYQQALGQGPQFIFQYYREEENGRGNFPPRFSGLQFPNYSSELNVNALELDDSALYLCASSSAGTRVRNEQYFGPGTRLTVT.

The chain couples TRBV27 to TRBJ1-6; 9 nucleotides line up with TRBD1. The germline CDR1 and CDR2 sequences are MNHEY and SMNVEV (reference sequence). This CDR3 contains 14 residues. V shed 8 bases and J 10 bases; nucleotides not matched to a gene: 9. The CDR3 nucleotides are TGTGCCAGCGGGACAGGGTTAACAGGCTCACCCCTCCACTTT. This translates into CASGTGLTGSPLHF.

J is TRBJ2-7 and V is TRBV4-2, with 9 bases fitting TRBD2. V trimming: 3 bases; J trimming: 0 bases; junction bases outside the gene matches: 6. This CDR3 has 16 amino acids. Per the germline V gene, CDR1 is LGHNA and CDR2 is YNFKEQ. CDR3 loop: CASSHSLAGTSYEQYF. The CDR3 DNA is TGTGCCAGCAGCCACTCTCTAGCGGGGACCTCCTACGAGCAGTACTTC.

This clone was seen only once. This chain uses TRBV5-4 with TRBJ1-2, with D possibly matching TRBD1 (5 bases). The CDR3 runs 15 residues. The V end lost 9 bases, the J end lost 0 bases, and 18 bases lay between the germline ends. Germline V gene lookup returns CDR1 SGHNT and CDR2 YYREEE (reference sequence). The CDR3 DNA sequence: TGTGCCACCCAGGGCCGAAACGCCCCTAACTATGGCTACACCTTC. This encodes CATQGRNAPNYGYTF.

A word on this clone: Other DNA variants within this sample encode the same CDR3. CDR3 DNA sequence: TGCAGCGTTCTCCTATTAAGACAGGGAGCAGATACGCAGTATTTT. Translating gives CSVLLLRQGADTQYF. The chain is built from TRBV29-1 and TRBJ2-3; 7 bases align to TRBD1. Germline values: CDR1 SQVTM, CDR2 ANQGSEA. CDR3 length: 15 residues. V lost 5 bases and J lost 4; bases outside the gene matches: 12.

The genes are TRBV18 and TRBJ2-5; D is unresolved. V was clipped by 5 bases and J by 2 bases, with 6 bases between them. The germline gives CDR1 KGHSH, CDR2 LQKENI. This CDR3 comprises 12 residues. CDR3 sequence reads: CASSSFQETQYF. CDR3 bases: TGTGCCAGCTCATCTTTTCAAGAGACCCAGTACTTC.

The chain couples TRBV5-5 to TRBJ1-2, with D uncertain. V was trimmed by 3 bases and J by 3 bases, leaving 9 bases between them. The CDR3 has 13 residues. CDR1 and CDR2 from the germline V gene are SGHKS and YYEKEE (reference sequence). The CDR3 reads CASSSDLDYGYTF. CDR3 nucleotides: TGTGCCAGCAGCTCGGATTTGGACTATGGCTACACCTTC.

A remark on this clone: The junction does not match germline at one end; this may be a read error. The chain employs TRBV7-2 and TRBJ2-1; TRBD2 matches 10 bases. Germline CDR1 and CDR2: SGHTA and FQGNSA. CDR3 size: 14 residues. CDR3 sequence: CASSKSSGGFIPIF. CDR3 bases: TGTGCCAGCAGCAAGAGTAGCGGGGGGTTCATTCCAATCTTC.

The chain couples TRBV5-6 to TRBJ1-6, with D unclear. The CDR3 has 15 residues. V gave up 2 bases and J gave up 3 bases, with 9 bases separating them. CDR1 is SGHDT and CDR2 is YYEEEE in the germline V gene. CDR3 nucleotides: TGTGCCAGCAGCTTCCAACAGATCTATAATTCACCCCTCCACTTT. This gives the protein CASSFQQIYNSPLHF.

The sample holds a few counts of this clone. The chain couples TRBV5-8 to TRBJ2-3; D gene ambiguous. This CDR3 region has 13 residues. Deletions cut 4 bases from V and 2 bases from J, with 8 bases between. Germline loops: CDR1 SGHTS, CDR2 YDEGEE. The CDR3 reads CASSLQYTDTQYF. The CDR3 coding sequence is TGTGCCAGCAGCCTCCAGTACACAGATACGCAGTATTTT. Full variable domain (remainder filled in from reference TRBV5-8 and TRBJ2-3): EAGVTQSPTHLIKTRGQQATLRCSPISGHTSVYWYQQALGLGLQFLLWYDEGEERNRGNFPPRFSGRQFPNYSSELNVNALELEDSALYLCASSLQYTDTQYFGPGTRLTVL.

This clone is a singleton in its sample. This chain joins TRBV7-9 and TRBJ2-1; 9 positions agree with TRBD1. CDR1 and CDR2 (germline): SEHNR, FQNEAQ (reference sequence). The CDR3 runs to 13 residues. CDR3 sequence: CTGQGNSYNEQFF. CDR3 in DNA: TGTACCGGACAGGGGAACTCCTACAATGAGCAGTTCTTC. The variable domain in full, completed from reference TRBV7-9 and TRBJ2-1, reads DTGVSQNPRHKITKRGQNVTFRCDPISEHNRLYWYRQTLGQGPEFLTYFQNEAQLEKSRLLSDRFSAERPKGSFSTLEIQRTEQGDSAMYLCTGQGNSYNEQFFGPGTRLTVL.

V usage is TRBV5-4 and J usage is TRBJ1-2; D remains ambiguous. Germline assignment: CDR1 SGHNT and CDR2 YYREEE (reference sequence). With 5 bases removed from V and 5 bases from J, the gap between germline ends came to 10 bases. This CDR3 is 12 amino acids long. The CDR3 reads CASRRTNYGYTF. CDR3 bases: TGTGCCAGCAGACGTACGAATTATGGCTACACCTTC.

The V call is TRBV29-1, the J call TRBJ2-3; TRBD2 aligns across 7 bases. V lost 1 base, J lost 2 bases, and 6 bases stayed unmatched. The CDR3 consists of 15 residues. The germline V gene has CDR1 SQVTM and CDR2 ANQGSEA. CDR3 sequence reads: CSVEGASGPTDTQYF. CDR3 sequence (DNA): TGCAGCGTTGAAGGGGCTAGCGGCCCCACAGATACGCAGTATTTT.

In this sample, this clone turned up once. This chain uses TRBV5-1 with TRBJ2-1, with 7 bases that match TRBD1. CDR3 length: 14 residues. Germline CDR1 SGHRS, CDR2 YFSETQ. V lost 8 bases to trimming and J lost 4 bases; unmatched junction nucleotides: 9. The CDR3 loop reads CASKTGLGYNEQFF. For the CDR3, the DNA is TGCGCCAGTAAGACAGGGCTGGGGTACAATGAGCAGTTCTTC.

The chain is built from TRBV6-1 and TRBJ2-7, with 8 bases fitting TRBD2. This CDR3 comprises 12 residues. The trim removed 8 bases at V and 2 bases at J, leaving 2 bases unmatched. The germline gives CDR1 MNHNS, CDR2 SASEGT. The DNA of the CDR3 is TGTGCCAGCGTCGGGGGGGCCTACGAGCAGTACTTC. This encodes CASVGGAYEQYF.

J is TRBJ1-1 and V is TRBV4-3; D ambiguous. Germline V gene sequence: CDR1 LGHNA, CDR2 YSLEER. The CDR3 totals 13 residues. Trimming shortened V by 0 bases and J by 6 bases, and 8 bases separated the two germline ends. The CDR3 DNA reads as TGCGCCAGCAGCCAAGATCTAAGGGCTGAAGCTTTCTTT. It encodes CASSQDLRAEAFF.